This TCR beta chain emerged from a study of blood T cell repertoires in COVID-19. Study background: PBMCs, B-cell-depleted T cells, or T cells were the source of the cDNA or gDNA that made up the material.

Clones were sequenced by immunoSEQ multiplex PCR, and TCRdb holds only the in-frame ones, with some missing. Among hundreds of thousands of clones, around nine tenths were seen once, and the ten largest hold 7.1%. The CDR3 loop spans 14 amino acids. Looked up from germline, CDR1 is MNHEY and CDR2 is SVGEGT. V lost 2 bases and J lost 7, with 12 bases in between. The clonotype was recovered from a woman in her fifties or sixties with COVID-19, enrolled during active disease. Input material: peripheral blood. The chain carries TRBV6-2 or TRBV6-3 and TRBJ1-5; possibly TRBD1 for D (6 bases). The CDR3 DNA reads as TGTGCCAGCAGTTACCTGGGGGCTCGACAGCCCCAGCATTTT. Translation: CASSYLGARQPQHF.